The clone carrying this T cell receptor (beta chain) occurred once. What it binds is unknown. These data come from a study of cytotoxic CD8 clonotypes in ibrutinib-treated CLL. Study context: Recorded responses included approximately 25 partial and 2 complete; following median around 73 months, approximately 14 stayed remitted and about 12 progressed. Median treatment time before response sampling was over 9 months, range 6 to 36. Overall study findings and caveats: An increase in clonality occurred at ibrutinib response, followed by a return toward baseline at progression.

Depths of 1 in 200,000 to 1 in 1 million T cells were the sequencing target. Profiled with immunoSEQ multiplex PCR; TCRdb holds only in-frame clones, not every one. The sample yields some 28,000 clones, around 57% seen once. Germline V lookup: CDR1 MRHNA, CDR2 SNTAGT. V gave up 8 bases and J gave up 5 bases; unmatched junction bases: 13. The CDR3 spans 15 residues. The source is a human donor with chronic lymphocytic leukemia. The rearrangement joins TRBV6-4 to TRBJ2-3; 7 nucleotides agree with TRBD2. The input for sequencing was PBMCs, taken before ibrutinib treatment. CDR3: CASSSRAGEVDTQYF. The CDR3 DNA sequence: TGTGCCAGCTCCAGTCGTGCGGGGGAGGTAGATACGCAGTATTTT.